This T cell receptor beta chain was retrieved from a study of beta chain features in type 1 diabetes listed by TCRdb under 2018. General notes on the study: No differences in mean age, gender distribution, total cell number or subset yield were found between patients and healthy donors. Regulatory and stem cell-like memory subsets were obtained from only 8 patients and about eight healthy donors, while naive and central memory subsets were obtained from all 30 or so donors. Across all samples, some 100,000,000 sorted cells were examined, and cell number per subset correlated strongly with RNA yield. In the study, recently diagnosed type 1 diabetes patients and matched healthy donors were compared on the TCRB repertoires of their sorted circulating CD4+ T cell subsets. Paper-wide results and their limitations: PCR may preferentially amplify shorter templates, but because patient and control samples were amplified and corrected together, any resulting skew would affect both groups equally. HLA sub-analyses involved small numbers of individuals, so any influence of HLA type on TCRB rearrangement remained unresolved. In all four CD4+ subsets, TCRB CDR3 length was moderately but significantly shorter in type 1 diabetes patients. Because cDNA was sequenced instead of genomic DNA, activated cells with high expression could be over-represented, although the groups did not differ in activation or CD3 levels. The naive, central memory and regulatory TCRB repertoires appeared to resemble one another more closely among patients than among healthy donors. Patients with type 1 diabetes made fewer insertions and deleted more nucleotides at VDJ recombination sites, implying thymic rearrangement abnormalities.

The entire amount of isolated RNA was reverse transcribed using the High Capacity cDNA Reverse Transcription Kit, so the sequenced TCRB transcripts were expressed ones. Deep immunoSEQ sequencing was performed on naive, central memory and regulatory T cell samples, with an average of roughly 3.3 million total reads per sample. Sorted cells were lysed in RLT buffer, and RNA was extracted using DNase-treated RNeasy Micro or Mini kits according to cell number. Each cell subset was processed on its own to prevent cross-contamination, while patient and healthy donor samples were processed together. The immunoSEQ multiplex PCR was used to amplify TCRB sequences from cDNA, yielding 87-bp fragments that span the CDR3 region. Amplicons were sequenced on the Illumina HiSeq platform. As for the original processing: Synthetic template baselines were used to correct PCR bias computationally, reads within Hamming distance 2 were collapsed, and singletons that could not be merged were discarded. Reads were aligned against IMGT so that V, D and J genes, CDR3 length and insertions or deletions at six rearrangement sites could be assigned. Clonotype counts were normalized to sorted cell number within each subset before computing true diversity and Gini coefficients with the tcR R package. The overlap coefficient, calculated on TCRB nucleotide sequences, was used to quantify repertoire sharing. Out-of-frame TCRB sequences from naive cells were analyzed as a proxy for the pre-selection repertoire. TCRdb stores this immuneACCESS table with in-frame sequences only. Part of the clones is absent; in the studies checked, under half of the shortfall reflects unresolved V genes, and no reason is known for the rest. V and J calls and clone size are those listed in that table; D and trimming were worked out from the DNA. The sample has around 500,000 clones on record, around 10% of them singletons. The ten largest clones represent over 0.04% of the sample.

The CDR3 contains 16 residues, cysteine and phenylalanine counted. The read is trimmed to its CDR3 DNA, 48 bases read in frame from base 1. V and J are trimmed by 3 bases and 3 bases, and the gene matches miss 7 bases of the junction. Based on the germline V gene, the CDR1 and CDR2 sequences are ENHRY and SYGVKD. This clone turned up a few times. This clone's antigen is unknown. No much larger clonotype is one base removed from it; base qualities were not supplied. Each donor gave one peripheral blood draw, averaging approximately 0.12 L, which was collected into heparinised tubes. A BD FACSAria II was used to sort naive, central memory, regulatory and stem cell-like memory CD4+ T cells with a panel that included CD45RO, CCR7, CD25, CD127, CD95 and CD27. Every sorted population had a purity above 95%. PBMCs were isolated immediately by Lymphoprep density gradient centrifugation and stained directly without culture. To minimize batch effects, samples were stained and sorted in pairs, one healthy donor with one patient per experiment.

Sequenced sample: naive CD4+ T cells from blood. Taken with the paper, the label for cell subset or site translates to: true naive CD4+ T cells. The TCR comes from a woman younger than 35 in good health. The chain joins TRBV10-3 to TRBJ2-7; the central 11 bases match TRBD1. The DNA sequence follows: TGTGCCATCAGTGACCCTGGACAGGGGGCTAGCTACGAGCAGTACTTC. This translates into CAISDPGQGASYEQYF.